These 2 T cell receptor beta chains were all obtained from the same sample, sequenced in a study of OX40 agonist ivuxolimab in advanced cancers. TCRdb's table, derived via immunoSEQ multiplex PCR, lists solely in-frame clones and lacks some. The sample records 55,000 to 75,000 clones, 91% being singletons. Here the sequenced sample was CD4+ or CD8+ T cells sorted from blood, taken in a trial of the OX40 agonist ivuxolimab. The receptor source for this set is an adult with an advanced solid tumor such as melanoma, head and neck, liver or kidney cancer.

This rearrangement joins TRBV4-2 to TRBJ2-5; 12 positions match TRBD1. V was clipped by 4 bases and J by 5 bases; unmatched bases: 8. The length of the CDR3 is 16 residues. Per germline, CDR1 LGHNA and CDR2 YNFKEQ. The CDR3 nucleotides are TGTGCCAGCAGCCGAACCCCGGGACAGGGGGCGGAGACCCAGTACTTC. The encoded protein is CASSRTPGQGAETQYF.

V and J are TRBV19 and TRBJ2-7, with 9 bases lining up with TRBD1. Looked up from germline, CDR1 is LNHDA and CDR2 is SQIVND (reference sequence). V dropped 4 bases and J dropped 6; count of bases not matched to a gene: 4. The CDR3 covers 13 residues. The CDR3 loop is CASSNGTGPEQYF. CDR3 bases: TGTGCCAGTAGTAACGGGACAGGGCCCGAGCAGTACTTC.